A selection of T cell receptor beta chains follows, all from one sample in a study of cytomegalovirus exposure and HLA in healthy donors. Assay: immunoSEQ multiplex PCR; the TCRdb copy retains only in-frame clones and omits some. The table records around 210,000 clones, approximately 78% of them present only once. The sample consisted of PBMCs. All receptors come from a woman aged 40 to 49 in good health and CMV-seronegative. The CDR3 runs from the conserved cysteine through the conserved F or W. D genes are given only for firm matches. The listing skips clone size in some rows; elsewhere it reads once, few, many or a size class.

clone_size j_call d_call cdr3_length v_call cdr3_aa cdr3_nt
once TRBJ2-7 TRBD1 13 TRBV27 CASGQALRGEQYF TGTGCCAGCGGACAGGCTTTGAGAGGCGAGCAGTACTTC
. TRBJ2-3 . 13 TRBV18 CASSSGNTDTQYF TGTGCCAGCTCAAGCGGTAACACAGATACGCAGTATTTT
. TRBJ2-1 TRBD2 15 TRBV4-1 CASSQDRPSGNEQFF TGCGCCAGCAGCCAAGATCGCCCTAGCGGGAATGAGCAGTTCTTC
few TRBJ2-3 TRBD1 17 TRBV5-1 CASSLTTGTGVPDTQYF TGCGCCAGCAGCTTGACAACCGGGACAGGGGTCCCCGATACGCAGTATTTT
. TRBJ2-7 TRBD2 16 TRBV14 CASSQGVAGGAYEQYF TGTGCCAGCAGCCAAGGAGTAGCGGGAGGTGCCTACGAGCAGTACTTC
. TRBJ2-4 . 14 TRBV28 CASSLGGAKNIQYF TGTGCCAGCAGTTTAGGGGGGGCCAAAAACATTCAGTACTTC
. TRBJ2-7 . 15 TRBV2 CASSEMVDSSYEQYF TGTGCCAGCAGTGAAATGGTGGACAGTTCCTACGAGCAGTACTTC
. TRBJ2-7 . 15 TRBV7-3 CASSLLAESSYEQYF TGTGCCAGCAGCCTTTTAGCAGAAAGCTCCTACGAGCAGTACTTC
once TRBJ2-7 TRBD1 15 TRBV18 CASSPQGQGAHEQYF TGTGCCAGCTCACCACAGGGACAGGGGGCCCACGAGCAGTACTTC
few TRBJ2-1 TRBD2 15 TRBV9 CASSVETSGSNEQFF TGTGCCAGCAGCGTAGAAACTAGCGGGAGCAATGAGCAGTTCTTC
. TRBJ2-3 TRBD2 14 TRBV5-1 CASSLGDSGNTQYF TGCGCCAGCAGCTTGGGAGATAGCGGGAATACGCAGTATTTT
. TRBJ2-7 TRBD1 14 TRBV6-1 CASTGSRGLYEQYF TGTGCCAGCACCGGCAGCAGGGGGCTCTACGAGCAGTACTTC
. TRBJ1-1 TRBD1 13 TRBV18 CASSPRDSSEAFF TGTGCCAGCTCACCACGGGACAGTTCTGAAGCTTTCTTT
. TRBJ1-3 . 13 TRBV30 CAWSVRGGNTIYF TGTGCCTGGAGTGTACGGGGTGGAAACACCATATATTTT
. TRBJ1-5 TRBD1 20 TRBV7-8 CASSLKRASGTGGINQPQHF TGTGCCAGCAGCTTAAAGAGGGCGTCCGGGACAGGAGGGATCAATCAGCCCCAGCATTTT
. TRBJ2-5 . 15 TRBV27 CASRGGGLNQETQYF TGTGCCAGCAGGGGTGGAGGACTTAACCAAGAGACCCAGTACTTC
once TRBJ2-7 . 15 TRBV7-9 CASSLDRSNSYEQYF TGTGCCAGCAGCTTAGACAGGTCTAACTCCTACGAGCAGTACTTC